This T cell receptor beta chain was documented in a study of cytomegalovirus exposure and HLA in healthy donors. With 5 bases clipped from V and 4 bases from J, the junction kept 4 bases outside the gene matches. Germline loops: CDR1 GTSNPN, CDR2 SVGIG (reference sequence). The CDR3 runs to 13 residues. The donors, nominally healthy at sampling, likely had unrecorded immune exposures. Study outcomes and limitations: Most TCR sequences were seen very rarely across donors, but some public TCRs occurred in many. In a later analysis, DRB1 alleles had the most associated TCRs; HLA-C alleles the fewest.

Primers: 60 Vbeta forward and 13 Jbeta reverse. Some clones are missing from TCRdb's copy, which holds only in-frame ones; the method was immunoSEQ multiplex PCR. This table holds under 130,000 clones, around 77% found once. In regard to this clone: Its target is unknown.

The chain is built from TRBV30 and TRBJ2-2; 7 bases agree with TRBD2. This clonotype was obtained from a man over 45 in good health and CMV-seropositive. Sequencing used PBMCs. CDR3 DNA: TGTGCCTGGGGGAGGGCCGGCACCGGGGAGCTGTTTTTT. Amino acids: CAWGRAGTGELFF.